This entry features one TCR beta chain sequence. This clone came up a few times. Its antigen remains undetermined. No base quality information exists; no much larger clone differs at one position. The library was produced with the immunoSEQ multiplex PCR assay. A mixture of 60 forward primers for TCR Vbeta segments and 13 reverse primers for TCR Jbeta segments was used in the multiplex PCR. A multiplex PCR assay on genomic DNA amplified the CDR3 region of rearranged TCR beta genes. The Illumina HiSeq System was used to sequence the amplified TCR beta libraries as 87-base-pair reads. Regarding the original processing steps: A later analysis tallied approximately 87 million unique TCR beta chains across the approximately 670 repertoires, and 10 million to 11 million of those chains were shared by two or more donors. Raw reads were error-corrected and collapsed into unique sequences with a nearest-neighbor algorithm that merged closely related sequences to remove PCR and sequencing errors. V, D and J gene segments were assigned by aligning CDR3 sequences to IMGT reference sequences. For a sequence to be retained, at least a six-nucleotide match to both a V gene segment and a J gene segment was required. Rearrangements were classified as productive when the CDR3 lacked stop codons and remained in frame with V and J, and all other rearrangements were classified as non-productive. Following IMGT convention, CDR3 was defined as the stretch from the second conserved V-encoded cysteine up to the conserved J-encoded phenylalanine. Sequences without an unambiguous match to a single V gene segment were excluded from the earlier analysis of a few hundred of the donors. An earlier analysis of 500 to 600 of the donors classified V segments as functional when productive rearrangements were above 56.7% and as segregating when the standard deviation between donors was above 5%. A statistical classification framework was built for diagnosing cytomegalovirus status from the catalog of TCR beta chain sequences. In a later analysis, V and J genes were assigned by comparing TCR nucleotide sequences against IMGT/GENE-DB human TR gene sequences. The TCRdist pipeline was used in a later analysis to assign CDR3 sequences and most-parsimonious VDJ recombination scenarios. In a later analysis, each TCR beta chain was defined by its CDR3 amino acid sequence together with its V-gene family, and reads lacking a unique V-gene family were excluded. As a way to deal with suspected cross-contamination and a sequencing artifact, a later analysis dropped approximately 590 nucleotide sequences that were highly shared and had low generation probability. In a later analysis, a clonal expansion index for each public chain was calculated from normalized within-repertoire ranks of inferred template counts. Generation probabilities in a later analysis came from a VDJ recombination model fitted to out-of-frame rearrangements, and those results were checked against IGoR. A later analysis scored TCR-TCR, TCR-HLA and TCR-CMV co-occurrence with hypergeometric tests, applying a repertoire-size bias correction to TCR pairs. False discovery rates were estimated in a later analysis by permuting HLA or CMV assignments 20 times. In a later analysis, co-occurring TCRs were grouped with DBSCAN, and TCRdist sequence similarity was added when clustering was performed within HLA-allele-positive subsets. For co-occurrence clustering, repertoires with fewer than 30,000 or more than 120,000 public chains were excluded, along with roughly 5 repertoires with anomalous nucleotide sharing. In TCRdb, the immuneACCESS table is reduced to in-frame sequences with V and J assigned. These tables do not hold every clone; where another copy was compared, an unresolved V gene accounts for under half, and the others remain unexplained. V and J calls and clone size follow that table, whereas D and trimming were derived from the DNA. For this sample the table gives 200,000 to 250,000 clones, of which around 77% were detected only once. The ten largest clonotypes hold nearly 3% of the sample.

Sequences SQVTM (CDR1) and ANQGSEA (CDR2) are obtained from the germline V gene. Trimming takes 5 bases from V and 4 bases from J, and the germline ends sit 14 bases apart. Including cysteine and phenylalanine, the CDR3 has 14 amino acids. CDR3 DNA is the only sequence kept; it has 42 bases, read in frame from the first base. The cohort was made up of around 720 healthy bone marrow donors. At the time of sampling, all cohort members were nominally healthy, though unrecorded immune exposures were likely present. The donor was CMV seronegative and was included in the group of 352 seronegative cohort members. Every donor gave a peripheral blood sample, and the peripheral blood mononuclear cells from that sample were used for TCR beta sequencing. Genomic DNA was extracted from the blood cell samples with the Qiagen DNeasy Blood Extraction Kit. The sample comes from a study of cytomegalovirus exposure and HLA in healthy donors (dated 2017 in TCRdb). Describing the broader study: According to an earlier analysis of 450 to 650 of the donors, about 180 million T cells yielded 90 million to 140 million unique TCR beta sequences and around 300 Gb of sequence data. About 280 gigabases of sequencing data and around 90 million unique TCR sequences made up an early release that covered over 550 HLA-typed donors. Of the approximately 400 genotyped donors, about 80% fell in the genetic ancestry cluster associated with self-reported Caucasian donors. The aim of the study was to test whether cataloging public T cell receptors could identify signatures of past pathogen exposure. The study used immunosequencing to profile the T cell repertoires of more than 650 subjects and linked those repertoires to cytomegalovirus serostatus. In addition to the first cohort of around 670 subjects, a separate validation cohort of 130 or so different subjects was used. To predict cytomegalovirus infection status, the study brought together high-throughput TCR immunosequencing, statistical association of individual TCRs with disease status, and machine learning. In a later analysis, previously published TCR beta repertoires from more than 500 donors were re-analyzed and high-resolution HLA genotyping was added so that TCR occurrence patterns could be studied. The later analysis used no new phenotypic data to find candidate immune exposures, relying instead on TCR beta sequences and their occurrence across donors. An earlier analysis of 587 of the donors applied high-throughput TCR beta sequencing to assess whether each TCR beta V gene segment acted as functional or pseudogenic. Donor age, sex, ethnicity and CMV serostatus were collected together with the repertoire data. A later genetic analysis took genome-wide SNP genotypes for about 55% of the 666 donors and used that subset as a discovery cohort. All discovery cohort repertoires had been generated using a single sequencing platform. HLA typing included class I and class II loci at four-digit resolution. Typing coverage varied by locus: roughly 629-640 donors for A, B, C, DRB1 and DQB1; 522 for DQA1; some 610 for DPA1; under 490 for DPB1. Because of strong linkage in the cohort, a handful of DR-DQ haplotypes were treated as single units for association and clustering. Across 398 genotyped donors of the cohort, an average of approximately 240,000 unique TCR beta nucleotide sequences per donor were sequenced, and roughly a sixth of those sequences were non-productive.

Overall results and qualifications from the work: Correlated functional status among segregating V segments might reflect linkage disequilibrium, but an unknown experimental factor could not be ruled out. Compared with the roughly 710-donor mean, donors in an Asian-associated ancestry cluster had fewer N-insertions in productive TCRs, according to a later genetic analysis. A further reported finding was that TCR beta sequences accurately predicted the HLA-A and HLA-B alleles for most subjects in the first cohort. Most CMV-associated TCR beta chains appeared to be HLA-restricted in a later analysis, and the HLA associations seemed to be driven largely by CMV exposure. Because HLA typing was missing for some donors at each locus, association tests included only the typed subset. A later analysis found that TCR association rates varied across HLA loci, with DRB1 alleles showing the most associated TCRs and HLA-C alleles the fewest. V-gene and J-gene trimming of TCR beta chains was associated with a missense DCLRE1C variant in a later genetic analysis, and the association was replicated in an independent cohort. The earlier analysis of approximately 590 of the donors excluded roughly 17 rarely observed V segments, including chromosome 9 orphons, because counts were too low. Most TCR sequences were seen in very few donors, while some public TCRs were found in many individuals. Compared with equally common non-associated chains, HLA-associated TCR beta chains in a later analysis were more clonally expanded and had lower generation probabilities. The only immune exposure information available for the cohort was CMV serostatus. At a false discovery rate of 0.05, a later analysis linked about 17,000 TCR beta sequences to specific HLA alleles. A total of 150 to 200 TCR beta chains were listed by the study as associated with cytomegalovirus. The authors suggested that the approach could potentially be extended to other disease states and immunological phenotypes. A later analysis reported that several top co-occurrence clusters appeared linked to parvovirus B19, influenza, CMV and Epstein-Barr virus. The cohort was sequenced for TCR beta chains only, and without alpha or paired-chain data the features that could be detected were limited. In both the original and validation cohorts, the classifier was reported to diagnose cytomegalovirus status with high specificity and sensitivity. The presence/absence analyses assumed that sequencing depth was roughly uniform across donors, and that assumption may not be true. In an earlier analysis of some 500 of the donors, most TCR beta V segments were observed in productive rearrangements about 87% or about 30% of the time, broadly matching IMGT annotations. Strong co-occurrence of HLA alleles, especially DR and DQ, made assigning TCR associations to individual alleles difficult. A cluster of highly shared sequence variants was judged likely to represent a technical artifact of the sequencing pipeline. Because the 87-base-pair reads could not distinguish some IMGT-functional V segments, including TRBV6-2 and TRBV6-3, those segments were excluded. In vitro tests confirmed that three of the cytomegalovirus-associated TCR beta chains recognize cytomegalovirus antigens.

Recombination joined TRBV29-1 with TRBJ2-2; TRBD1 is a possible D gene, resting on 6 matching bases. The sample comprised PBMCs. The clonotype comes from a woman aged 25-40 years in good health and CMV-seronegative. The CDR3 corresponds to CSVTITGTTGELFF. The bases read TGCAGCGTTACTATAACAGGGACCACCGGGGAGCTGTTTTTT.